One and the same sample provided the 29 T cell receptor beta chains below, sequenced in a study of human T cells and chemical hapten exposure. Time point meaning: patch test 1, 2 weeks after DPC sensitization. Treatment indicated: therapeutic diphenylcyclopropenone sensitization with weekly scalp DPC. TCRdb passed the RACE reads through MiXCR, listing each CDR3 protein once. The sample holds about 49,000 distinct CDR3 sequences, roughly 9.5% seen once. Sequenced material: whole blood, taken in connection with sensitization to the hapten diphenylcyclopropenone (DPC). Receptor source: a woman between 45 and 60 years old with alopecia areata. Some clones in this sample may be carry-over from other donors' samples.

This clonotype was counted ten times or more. The CDR3 DNA follows: TGCAGCGTTGACATACAGGGATCTTGGACTGAAGCTTTCTTT. It yields the protein CSVDIQGSWTEAFF. The chain recombines TRBV29-1 with TRBJ1-1; D might be TRBD1 (6 bases). The CDR3 length is 14 residues. V was trimmed by 3 bases and J by 5 bases, leaving 16 bases between them. CDR1 is SQVTM, CDR2 ANQGSEA, per germline.

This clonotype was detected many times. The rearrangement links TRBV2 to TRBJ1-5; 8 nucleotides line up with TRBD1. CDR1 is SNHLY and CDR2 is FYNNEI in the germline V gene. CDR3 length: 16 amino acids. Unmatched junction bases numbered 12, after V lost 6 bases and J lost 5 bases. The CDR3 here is CASSGSGTGEYQPQHF. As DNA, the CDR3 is TGTGCCAGCAGCGGTAGCGGGACAGGCGAATATCAGCCCCAGCATTTT.

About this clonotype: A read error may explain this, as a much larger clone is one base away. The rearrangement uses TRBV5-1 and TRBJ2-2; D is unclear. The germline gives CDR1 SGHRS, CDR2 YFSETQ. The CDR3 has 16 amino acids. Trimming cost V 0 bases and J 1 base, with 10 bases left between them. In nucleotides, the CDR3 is TGCGCCAGCAGCTTGGTGTCAGGAGTGAACACCGGGGAGCTGTTTTTT. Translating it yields CASSLVSGVNTGELFF.

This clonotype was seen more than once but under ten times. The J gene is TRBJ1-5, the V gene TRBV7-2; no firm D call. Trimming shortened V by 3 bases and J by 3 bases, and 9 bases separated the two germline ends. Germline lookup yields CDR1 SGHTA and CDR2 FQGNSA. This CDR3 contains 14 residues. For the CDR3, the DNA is TGTGCCAGCAGCTTGGCACAGAACAATCAGCCCCAGCATTTT. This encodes CASSLAQNNQPQHF.

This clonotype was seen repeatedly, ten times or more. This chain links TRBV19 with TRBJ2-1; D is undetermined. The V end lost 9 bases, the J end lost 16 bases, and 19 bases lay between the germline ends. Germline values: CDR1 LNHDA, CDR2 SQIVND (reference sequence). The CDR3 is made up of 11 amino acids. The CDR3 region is CASQTPTSQFF. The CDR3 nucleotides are TGTGCCAGCCAAACCCCGACATCTCAATTCTTC.

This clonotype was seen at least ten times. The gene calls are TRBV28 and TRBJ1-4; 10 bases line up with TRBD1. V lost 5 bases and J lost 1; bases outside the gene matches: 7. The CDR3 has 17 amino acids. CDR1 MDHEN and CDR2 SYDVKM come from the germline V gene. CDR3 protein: CASSGRDRGRTNEKLFF. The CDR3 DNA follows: TGTGCCAGCAGTGGCCGGGACAGGGGCCGAACTAATGAAAAACTGTTTTTT.

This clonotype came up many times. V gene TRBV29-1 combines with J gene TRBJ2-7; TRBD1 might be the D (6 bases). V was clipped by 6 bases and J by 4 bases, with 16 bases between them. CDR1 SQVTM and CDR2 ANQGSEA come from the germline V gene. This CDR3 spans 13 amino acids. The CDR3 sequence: CSVESQGPYEQYF. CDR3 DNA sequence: TGCAGCGTCGAATCACAGGGACCTTACGAGCAGTACTTC.

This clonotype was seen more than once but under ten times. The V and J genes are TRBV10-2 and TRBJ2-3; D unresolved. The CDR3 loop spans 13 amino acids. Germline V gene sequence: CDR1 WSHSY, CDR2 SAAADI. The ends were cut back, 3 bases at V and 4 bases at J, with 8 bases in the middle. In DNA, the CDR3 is TGCGCCAGCAGTGACTCCTGGTCAGATACGCAGTATTTT. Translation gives CASSDSWSDTQYF.

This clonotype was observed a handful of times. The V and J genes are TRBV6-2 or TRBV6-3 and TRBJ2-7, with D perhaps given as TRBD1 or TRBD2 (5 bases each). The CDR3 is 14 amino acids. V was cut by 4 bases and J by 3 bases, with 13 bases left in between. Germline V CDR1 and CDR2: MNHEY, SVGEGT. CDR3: CASSSPGTVYEQYF. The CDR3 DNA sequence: TGTGCCAGCAGTTCCCCCGGGACGGTCTACGAGCAGTACTTC.

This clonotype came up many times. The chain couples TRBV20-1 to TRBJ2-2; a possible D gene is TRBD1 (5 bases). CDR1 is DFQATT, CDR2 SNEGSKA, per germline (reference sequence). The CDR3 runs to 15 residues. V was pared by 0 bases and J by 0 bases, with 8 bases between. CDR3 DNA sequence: TGCAGTGCTAGAGATGGGGCGTCGAACACCGGGGAGCTGTTTTTT. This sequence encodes CSARDGASNTGELFF.

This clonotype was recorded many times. CDR3 in amino acids: CASSFGRSPNTGELFF. The CDR3 coding sequence is TGTGCCAGCAGCTTCGGCCGGTCCCCGAACACCGGGGAGCTGTTTTTT. The V and J genes are TRBV11-2 and TRBJ2-2; D ambiguous. The CDR3 loop spans 16 amino acids. V lost 3 bases, J lost 0 bases, and 11 bases lay in between. The germline V gene encodes CDR1 SGHAT and CDR2 FQNNGV.

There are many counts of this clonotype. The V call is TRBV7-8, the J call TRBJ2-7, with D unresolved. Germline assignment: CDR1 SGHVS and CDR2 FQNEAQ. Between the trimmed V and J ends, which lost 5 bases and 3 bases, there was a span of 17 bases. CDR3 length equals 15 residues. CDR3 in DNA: TGTGCCAGCAGCCCCGTTTTCATGGTTAACTACGAGCAGTACTTC. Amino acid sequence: CASSPVFMVNYEQYF.

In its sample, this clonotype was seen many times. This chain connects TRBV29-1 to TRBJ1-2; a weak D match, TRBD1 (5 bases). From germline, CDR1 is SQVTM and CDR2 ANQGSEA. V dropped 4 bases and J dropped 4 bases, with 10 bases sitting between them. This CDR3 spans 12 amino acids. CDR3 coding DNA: TGCAGCGTTGGCGGACACCTCTATGGCTACACCTTC. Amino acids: CSVGGHLYGYTF.

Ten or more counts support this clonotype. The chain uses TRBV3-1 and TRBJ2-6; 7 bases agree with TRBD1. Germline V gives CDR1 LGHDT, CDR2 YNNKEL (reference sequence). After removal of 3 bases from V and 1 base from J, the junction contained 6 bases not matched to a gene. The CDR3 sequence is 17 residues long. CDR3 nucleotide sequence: TGTGCCAGCAGCCAGGCAGGCAGGGGGTCTGGGGCCAACGTCCTGACTTTC. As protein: CASSQAGRGSGANVLTF.

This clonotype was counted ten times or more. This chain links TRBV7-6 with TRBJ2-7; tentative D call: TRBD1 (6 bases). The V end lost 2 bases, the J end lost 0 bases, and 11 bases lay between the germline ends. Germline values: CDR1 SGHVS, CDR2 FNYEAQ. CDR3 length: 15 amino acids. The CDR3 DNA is TGTGCCAGCAGCTTAAGGACGACAGGCTCCTACGAGCAGTACTTC. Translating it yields CASSLRTTGSYEQYF.

The CDR3 DNA reads as TGCGCCAGCAGCCAAGATCTAAGGGGCGCTTACTACAATGAGCAGTTCTTC. It encodes CASSQDLRGAYYNEQFF. The genes are TRBV4-3 and TRBJ2-1; a possible D gene is TRBD1 (5 bases). Trimming took off 0 bases at V and 3 bases at J, with 15 bases between the two ends. This CDR3 has 17 residues. Per germline, CDR1 LGHNA and CDR2 YSLEER.

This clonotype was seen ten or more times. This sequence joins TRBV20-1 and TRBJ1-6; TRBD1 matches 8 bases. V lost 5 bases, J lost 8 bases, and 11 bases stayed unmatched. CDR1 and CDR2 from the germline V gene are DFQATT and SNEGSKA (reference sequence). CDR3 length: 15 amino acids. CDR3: CSADNRGRGYSPLHF. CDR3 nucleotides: TGCAGTGCTGACAACAGGGGGAGGGGGTATTCACCCCTCCACTTT.

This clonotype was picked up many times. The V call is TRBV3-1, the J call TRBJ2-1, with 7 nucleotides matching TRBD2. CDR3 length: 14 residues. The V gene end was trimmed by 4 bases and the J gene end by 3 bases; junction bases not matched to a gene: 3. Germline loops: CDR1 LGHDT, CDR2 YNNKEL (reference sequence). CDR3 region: CASSLLASYNEQFF. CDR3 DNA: TGTGCCAGCAGCCTACTAGCGAGCTACAATGAGCAGTTCTTC.

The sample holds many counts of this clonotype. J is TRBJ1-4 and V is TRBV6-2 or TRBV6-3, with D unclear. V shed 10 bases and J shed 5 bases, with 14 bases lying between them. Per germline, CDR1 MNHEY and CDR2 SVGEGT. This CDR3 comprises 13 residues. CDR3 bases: TGTGCCACATCCCAATTCGGAAATGAAAAACTGTTTTTT. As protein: CATSQFGNEKLFF.

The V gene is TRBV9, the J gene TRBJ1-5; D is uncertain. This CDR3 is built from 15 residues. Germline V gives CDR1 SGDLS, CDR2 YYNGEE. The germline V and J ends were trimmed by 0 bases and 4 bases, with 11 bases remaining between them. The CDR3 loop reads CASSVEGGRNQPQHF. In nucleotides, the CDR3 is TGTGCCAGCAGCGTAGAAGGAGGGAGAAATCAGCCCCAGCATTTT.

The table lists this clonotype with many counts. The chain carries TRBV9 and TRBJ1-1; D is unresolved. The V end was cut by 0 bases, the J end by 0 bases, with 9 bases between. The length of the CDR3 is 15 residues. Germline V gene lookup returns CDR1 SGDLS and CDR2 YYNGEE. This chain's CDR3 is CASSVDQRMNTEAFF. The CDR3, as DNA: TGTGCCAGCAGCGTAGACCAGAGAATGAACACTGAAGCTTTCTTT.

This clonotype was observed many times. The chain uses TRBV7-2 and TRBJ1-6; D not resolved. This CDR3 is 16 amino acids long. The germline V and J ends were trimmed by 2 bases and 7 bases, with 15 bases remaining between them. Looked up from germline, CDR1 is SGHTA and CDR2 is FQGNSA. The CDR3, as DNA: TGTGCCAGCAGCTTAACATTCTCGCCAAAAAATTCACCCCTCCACTTT. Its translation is CASSLTFSPKNSPLHF.

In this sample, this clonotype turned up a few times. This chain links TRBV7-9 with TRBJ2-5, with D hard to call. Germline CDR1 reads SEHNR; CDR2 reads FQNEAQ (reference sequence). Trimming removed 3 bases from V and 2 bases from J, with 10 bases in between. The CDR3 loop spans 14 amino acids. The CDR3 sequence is CASSFSATQETQYF. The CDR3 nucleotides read TGTGCCAGCAGCTTTTCAGCGACACAAGAGACCCAGTACTTC.

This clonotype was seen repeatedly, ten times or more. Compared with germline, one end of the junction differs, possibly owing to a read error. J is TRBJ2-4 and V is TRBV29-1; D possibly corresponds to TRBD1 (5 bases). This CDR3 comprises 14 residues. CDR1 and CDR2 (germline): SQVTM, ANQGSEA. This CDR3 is CSVEGVQAKNIQYF. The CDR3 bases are TGCAGCGTCGAAGGGGTACAGGCCAAAAACATTCAGTACTTC.

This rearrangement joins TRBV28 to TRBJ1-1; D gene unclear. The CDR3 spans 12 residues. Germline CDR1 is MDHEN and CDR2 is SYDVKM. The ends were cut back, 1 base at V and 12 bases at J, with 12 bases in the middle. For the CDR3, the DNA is TGTGCCAGCAGTTTATTTGCCAGGTCGACTTTCTTT. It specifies CASSLFARSTFF.

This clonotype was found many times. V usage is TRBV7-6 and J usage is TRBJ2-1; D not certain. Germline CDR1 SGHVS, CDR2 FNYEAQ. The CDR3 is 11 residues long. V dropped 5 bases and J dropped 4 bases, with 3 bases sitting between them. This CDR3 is CASSRYNEQFF. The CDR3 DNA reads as TGTGCCAGCAGCCGATACAATGAGCAGTTCTTC. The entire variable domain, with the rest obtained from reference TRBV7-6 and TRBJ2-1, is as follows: GAGVSQSPRYKVTKRGQDVALRCDPISGHVSLYWYRQALGQGPEFLTYFNYEAQQDKSGLPNDRFSAERPEGSISTLTIQRTEQRDSAMYRCASSRYNEQFFGPGTRLTVL.

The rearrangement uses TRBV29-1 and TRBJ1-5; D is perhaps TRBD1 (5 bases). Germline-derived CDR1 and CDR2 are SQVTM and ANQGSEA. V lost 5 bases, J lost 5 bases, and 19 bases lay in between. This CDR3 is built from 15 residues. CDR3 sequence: CSVTTTGTADQPQHF. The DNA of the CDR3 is TGCAGCGTTACAACCACGGGGACGGCCGATCAGCCCCAGCATTTT.

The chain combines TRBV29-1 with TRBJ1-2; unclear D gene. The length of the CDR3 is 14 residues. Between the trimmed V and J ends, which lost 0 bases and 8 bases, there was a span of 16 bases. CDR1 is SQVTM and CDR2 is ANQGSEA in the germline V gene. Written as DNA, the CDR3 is TGCAGCGTTGAAGATCCCGGACCGCCCCTCGGCTACACCTTC. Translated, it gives CSVEDPGPPLGYTF.

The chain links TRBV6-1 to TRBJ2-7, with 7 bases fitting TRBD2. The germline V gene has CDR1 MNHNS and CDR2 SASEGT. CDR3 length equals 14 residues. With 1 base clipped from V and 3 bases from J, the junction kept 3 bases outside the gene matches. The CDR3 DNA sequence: TGTGCCAGCAGTGAAGGGAGGGACTACTACGAGCAGTACTTC. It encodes CASSEGRDYYEQYF.